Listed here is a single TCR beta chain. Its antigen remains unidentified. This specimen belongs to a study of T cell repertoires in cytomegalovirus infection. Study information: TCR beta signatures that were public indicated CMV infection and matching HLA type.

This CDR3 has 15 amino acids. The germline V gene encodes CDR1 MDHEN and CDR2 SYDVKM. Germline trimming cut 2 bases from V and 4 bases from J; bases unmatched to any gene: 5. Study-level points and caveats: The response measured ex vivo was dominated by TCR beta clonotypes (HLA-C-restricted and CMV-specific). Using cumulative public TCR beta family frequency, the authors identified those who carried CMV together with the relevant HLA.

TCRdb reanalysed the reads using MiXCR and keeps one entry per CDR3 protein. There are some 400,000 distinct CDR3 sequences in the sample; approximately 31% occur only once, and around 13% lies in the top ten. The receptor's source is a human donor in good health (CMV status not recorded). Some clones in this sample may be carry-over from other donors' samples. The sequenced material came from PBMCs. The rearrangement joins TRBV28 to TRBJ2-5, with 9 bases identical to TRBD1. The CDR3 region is CASSLVGQGTETQYF. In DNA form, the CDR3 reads TGTGCCAGCAGTTTAGTTGGACAGGGGACAGAGACCCAGTACTTC.